This TCR beta chain derives from a study of blood T cells in healthy people across ages (dated by TCRdb to between 2014 and 2017). For context, the study as a whole: In model experiments, template switching captured about one uniquely barcoded TCR beta cDNA molecule for every two T cells. Two additional independent replicas of 1 million unique cDNA reads from the same blood draw were analyzed for two donors (one aged 18 to 30 and one aged 80 or older). To avoid experimental bias, donors of different ages were distributed randomly across sequencing lanes. Four age groups were formed from the donors: young (average approximately 16 years), middle-aged (approximately 40), aged (approximately 60) and long-lived (about 80). To track age-related changes in TCR beta repertoire diversity, the study relied on deep sequencing normalized with unique cDNA molecular identifiers. The paper's findings and limits, for the study overall: Because donor CMV infection status was unknown, age-related changes in expanded clonotypes were potentially confounded. Total diversity estimates from one million sequenced T cells were considered lower bounds and underestimates. As age increased, observed TCR beta diversity per million T cells dropped in a roughly linear way, and a significant reduction was already evident by age 40. Compared with the aged group, the long-lived group had more naive CD4+ T cells, fewer expanded clones and increased TCR diversity, suggesting age selection. There was a strong correlation between observed TCR beta diversity and the percentage of naive T cells measured by flow cytometry. Since profiling was done on bulk unsorted PBMCs, naive and antigen-experienced compartments could not be conclusively compared.

The CDR3 numbers 14 residues from cysteine through phenylalanine. The CDR3 DNA has 42 bases and is translated from base 1. Germline trimming: 0 bases from V, 4 bases from J; junction bases outside gene matches: 3. There are a few counts of this clonotype. Its antigen is still unknown. No much larger clone exists at a distance of one base, and base qualities are not known. Libraries were made using 5' RACE. Sequencer: Illumina HiSeq 2500. The second PCR ran for roughly 7 to 12 cycles and used a J-beta primer mix along with a sample-barcoded 5' primer. A unique molecular identifier was introduced onto each TCR beta cDNA molecule by a template-switch 5' adaptor carrying 12 random nucleotides. Each sample yielded at least 2.5 million CDR3-containing paired-end reads. First-strand cDNA was synthesized from all RNA with the Mint cDNA synthesis kit, primed by a TRBC-specific oligonucleotide. All cDNA was treated with uracil-DNA glycosylase and then went through a first 18-cycle PCR with the universal primers M1SS and BC2_uni_R. The paper's data handling went like this. Normalization of each sample was performed by random selection of 1 million high-quality reads, each carrying a distinct molecular identifier. Reads with shared molecular identifiers were discarded instead of being binned into consensus sequences. MiTCR, set to a Q25 quality threshold and the strictest error-elimination algorithm, was used for CDR3 identification, clonotype clustering and error correction. A nonparametric unseen species model with Euler transformation was used to estimate a lower bound on total TCR beta diversity. Starting from the raw public reads, TCRdb applied fastp trimming at Q25, assembled clones with MiXCR and retained in-frame beta chains. Under each unique CDR3 protein, matching rows form one entry showing the most common genes and DNA. TCRdb's processing, not the authors' own work, is the source of the V and J calls. The sample includes 540,000 or so distinct CDR3 sequences, with 45% to 55% observed a single time. Around 24% of the sample lies in the top ten.

The 35 to 40 donors, aged about 6 to 90 years, were systemically healthy Caucasian individuals from Russia. Roughly 9.5 milliliters of peripheral blood were drawn from each donor into EDTA-treated Vacutainer tubes. Ficoll-Paque density-gradient centrifugation was used to isolate PBMCs, with at least 6 million obtained per sample. Total RNA, at least 5.5 micrograms per sample, was extracted from PBMCs with Trizol reagent. For every donor, flow cytometry on a PBMC aliquot measured the percentage of naive CD45RAhigh/CD27high T cells. The chain uses TRBV12-3 or TRBV12-4 and TRBJ2-7; 7 middle bases align to TRBD2. The clonotype comes from a man older than 75 in good health. Source material: blood. The CDR3 amino acid sequence is: CASSLAASGYEQYF. The DNA sequence is as follows: TGTGCCAGCAGTTTAGCTGCTAGCGGATACGAGCAGTACTTC.